The entry that follows covers one T cell receptor beta chain sequence. Its cognate antigen is unknown. The junction departs from the called germline gene at one end, perhaps through a read error. Each donor (without exception) was a healthy Caucasian. This sample is drawn from a study of identical twins. Study results and caveats: Cross-sectional statistics underpinned the conclusions; the same donors were not followed. Twins' surplus sharing was weaker for beta out-of-frame sequences.

The CDR3 has 15 amino acids. Germline values: CDR1 SEHNR, CDR2 FQNEAQ (reference sequence). TCRdb re-called the 5' RACE reads through MiXCR, storing one row per CDR3 protein. The table shows about 240,000 distinct CDR3 sequences, with approximately 12% occurring only once. The same sample was also studied in work on yellow fever vaccine responses in identical twins.

Sequencing used memory (CD45RO+) T cells sorted from blood. The chain recombines TRBV7-9 with TRBJ2-3; D is perhaps TRBD1 or TRBD2 (7 bases each). This TCR came from a woman between 18 and 30 years old in good health. The CDR3 spells CASSLDPGGTDTRYF. The CDR3 DNA reads as TGTGCCAGCAGCTTAGACCCCGGGGGGACAGATACGCGGTATTTT.